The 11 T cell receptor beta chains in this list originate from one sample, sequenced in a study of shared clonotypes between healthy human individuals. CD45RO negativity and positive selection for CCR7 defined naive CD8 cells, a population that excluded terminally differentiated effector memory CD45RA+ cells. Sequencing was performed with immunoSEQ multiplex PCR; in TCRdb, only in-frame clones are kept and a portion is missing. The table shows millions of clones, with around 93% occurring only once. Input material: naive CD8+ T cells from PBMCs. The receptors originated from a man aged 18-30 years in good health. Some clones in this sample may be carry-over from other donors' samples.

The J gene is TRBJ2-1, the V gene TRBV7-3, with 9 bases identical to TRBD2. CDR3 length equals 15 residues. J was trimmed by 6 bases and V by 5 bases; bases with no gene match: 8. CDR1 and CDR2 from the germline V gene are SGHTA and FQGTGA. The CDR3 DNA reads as TGTGCCAGCAGCGTACTAGCGGGTCCTTTCAATGAGCAGTTCTTC. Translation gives CASSVLAGPFNEQFF.

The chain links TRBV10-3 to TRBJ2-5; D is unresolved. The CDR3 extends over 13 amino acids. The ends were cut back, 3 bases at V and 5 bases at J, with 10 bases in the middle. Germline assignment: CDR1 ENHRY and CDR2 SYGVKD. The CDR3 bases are TGTGCCATCAGTGACGAGGTCGCCGAGACCCAGTACTTC. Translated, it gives CAISDEVAETQYF.

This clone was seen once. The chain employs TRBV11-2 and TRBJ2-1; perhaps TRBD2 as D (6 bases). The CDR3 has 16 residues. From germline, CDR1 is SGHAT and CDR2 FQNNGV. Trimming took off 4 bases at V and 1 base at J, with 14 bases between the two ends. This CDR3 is CASSSGLYYSYNEQFF. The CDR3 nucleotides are TGTGCCAGCAGCTCGGGACTTTACTATTCCTACAATGAGCAGTTCTTC.

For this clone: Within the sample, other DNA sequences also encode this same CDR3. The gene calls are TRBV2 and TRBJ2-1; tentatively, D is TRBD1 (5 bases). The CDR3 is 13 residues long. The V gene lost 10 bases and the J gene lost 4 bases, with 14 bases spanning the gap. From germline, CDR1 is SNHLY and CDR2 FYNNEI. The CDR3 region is CATPGAGYNEQFF. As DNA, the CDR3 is TGTGCCACCCCTGGGGCTGGGTACAATGAGCAGTTCTTC.

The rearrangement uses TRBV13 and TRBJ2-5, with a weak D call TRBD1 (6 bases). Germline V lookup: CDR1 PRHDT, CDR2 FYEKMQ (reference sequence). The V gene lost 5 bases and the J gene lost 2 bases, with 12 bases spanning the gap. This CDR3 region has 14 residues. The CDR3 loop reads CASSPWTVQETQYF. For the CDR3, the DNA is TGTGCCAGCAGCCCTTGGACAGTTCAAGAGACCCAGTACTTC.

The CDR3 is CASSIGQGPNEQFF. The CDR3, as DNA: TGTGCCAGTAGTATAGGACAGGGGCCCAATGAGCAGTTCTTC. The chain uses TRBV19 and TRBJ2-1; 8 nucleotides line up with TRBD1. Germline assignment: CDR1 LNHDA and CDR2 SQIVND (reference sequence). Trimming cost V 1 base and J 6 bases; bases outside gene matches: 2. There are 14 residues in the CDR3.

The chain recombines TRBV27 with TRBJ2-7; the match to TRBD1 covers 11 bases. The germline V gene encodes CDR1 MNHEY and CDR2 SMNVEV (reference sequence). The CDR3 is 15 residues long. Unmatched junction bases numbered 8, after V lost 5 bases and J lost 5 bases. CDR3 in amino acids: CASSTPGQGVNEQYF. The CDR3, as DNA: TGTGCCAGCAGTACTCCGGGACAGGGGGTCAACGAGCAGTACTTC.

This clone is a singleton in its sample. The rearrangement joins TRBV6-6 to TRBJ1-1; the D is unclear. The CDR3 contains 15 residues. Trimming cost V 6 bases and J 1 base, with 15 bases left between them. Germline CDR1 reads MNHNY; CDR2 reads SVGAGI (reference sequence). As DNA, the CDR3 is TGTGCCAGCAGCTACCTAGGACCCGGGAACACTGAAGCTTTCTTT. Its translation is CASSYLGPGNTEAFF.

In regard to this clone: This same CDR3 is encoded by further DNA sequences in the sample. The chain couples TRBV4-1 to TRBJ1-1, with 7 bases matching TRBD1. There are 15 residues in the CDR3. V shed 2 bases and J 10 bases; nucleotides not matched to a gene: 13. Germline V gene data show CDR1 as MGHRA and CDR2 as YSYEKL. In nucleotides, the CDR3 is TGCGCCAGCAGCCAAAATACCGGGACAGCCTTCGGAGCTTTCTTT. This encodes CASSQNTGTAFGAFF.

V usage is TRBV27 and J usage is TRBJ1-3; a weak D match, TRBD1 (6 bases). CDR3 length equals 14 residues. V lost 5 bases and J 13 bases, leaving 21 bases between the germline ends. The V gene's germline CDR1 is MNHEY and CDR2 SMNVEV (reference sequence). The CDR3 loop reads CASSIQPDIGQIYF. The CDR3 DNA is TGTGCCAGCAGTATCCAACCCGACATTGGACAGATATATTTT.

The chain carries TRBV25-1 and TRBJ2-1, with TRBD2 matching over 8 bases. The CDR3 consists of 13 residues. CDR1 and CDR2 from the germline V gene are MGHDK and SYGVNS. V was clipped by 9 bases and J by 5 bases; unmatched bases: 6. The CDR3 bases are TGTGCCAGTACAGCGGGAGTCCACAATGAGCAGTTCTTC. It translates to CASTAGVHNEQFF.